The 19 T cell receptor beta chains below all came from one sample that was sequenced in a study of cytomegalovirus exposure and HLA in healthy donors (dated by TCRdb to about 2017). The library was built by means of the immunoSEQ multiplex PCR assay. The immuneACCESS repertoire file appears here via TCRdb, limited to in-frame rearrangements. These files lack a portion of the clones; in checked studies, under half of the deficit traces to unresolved V genes, and the cause of the others is not known. This sample lists some 120,000 clones; approximately 95% were detected once. The ten largest clones take up about 1.7% of the sample. The source material was PBMCs. Receptors were obtained from a young man in good health and CMV-seronegative.

This clone was detected only once. The CDR3 is CASKQRPSSYNEQFF. As DNA, the CDR3 is TGTGCCAGCAAGCAGCGCCCGAGCTCCTACAATGAGCAGTTCTTC. The chain couples TRBV6-6 to TRBJ2-1; D is uncertain. CDR1 is MNHNY and CDR2 is SVGAGI in the germline V gene (reference sequence). V was clipped by 7 bases and J by 0 bases, with 13 bases between them. The CDR3 spans 15 residues.

The rearrangement joins TRBV7-9 to TRBJ1-2, with a weak D call TRBD1 (6 bases). Germline CDR1 and CDR2: SEHNR and FQNEAQ (reference sequence). This CDR3 is built from 13 residues. Trimming removed 5 bases from V and 5 bases from J, with 12 bases in between. In DNA, the CDR3 is TGTGCCAGCAGCCCTCAGGGGCAATATGGCTACACCTTC. It codes for CASSPQGQYGYTF.

The chain is built from TRBV29-1 and TRBJ2-3; 9 positions agree with TRBD1. J lost 1 base, V lost 5 bases, and 4 bases had no gene match. CDR3 length: 14 residues. Germline loops: CDR1 SQVTM, CDR2 ANQGSEA. CDR3 DNA: TGCAGCGTTCACCGACAGGGGGGCACAGATACGCAGTATTTT. Protein sequence: CSVHRQGGTDTQYF.

V and J are TRBV2 and TRBJ1-2, with 9 bases aligning to TRBD1. Germline V CDR1 and CDR2: SNHLY, FYNNEI. V shed 4 bases and J 5 bases; nucleotides not matched to a gene: 5. CDR3 length equals 14 residues. CDR3 DNA sequence: TGTGCCAGCAGTGCGGGACAGGGCCCGTATGGCTACACCTTC. Amino acids: CASSAGQGPYGYTF.

This chain links TRBV6-5 with TRBJ1-5; D possibly corresponds to TRBD1 (6 bases). The CDR3 is 14 amino acids. V was pared by 5 bases and J by 6 bases, with 14 bases between. CDR1 and CDR2 from the germline V gene are MNHEY and SVGAGI. CDR3 residues: CASSQGGGRQPQHF. CDR3 nucleotides: TGTGCCAGCAGTCAAGGGGGGGGCCGTCAGCCCCAGCATTTT.

The chain joins TRBV5-1 to TRBJ1-2; D might be TRBD1 (5 bases). V was cut by 4 bases and J by 3 bases, with 16 bases left in between. CDR3 length: 15 amino acids. The V gene's germline CDR1 is SGHRS and CDR2 YFSETQ. This CDR3 reads CASSADDGRDYGYTF. The CDR3 region has the DNA TGCGCCAGCAGCGCCGATGATGGCAGGGACTATGGCTACACCTTC.

The CDR3 loop reads CASSTGTLSTDTQYF. CDR3 nucleotides: TGTGCCAGCAGTACCGGGACACTTAGCACAGATACGCAGTATTTT. The chain recombines TRBV5-6 with TRBJ2-3; maybe TRBD1 (6 bases). V shed 5 bases and J shed 0 bases, with 13 bases lying between them. This CDR3 is built from 15 residues. CDR1 and CDR2 (germline): SGHDT, YYEEEE.

The chain recombines TRBV9 with TRBJ2-3; no clear D gene. Germline CDR1 and CDR2: SGDLS and YYNGEE. The CDR3 extends over 13 amino acids. The V end was cut by 3 bases, the J end by 5 bases, with 10 bases between. The CDR3, as DNA: TGTGCCAGCAGCGACCGCCCCGGAGATACGCAGTATTTT. It encodes CASSDRPGDTQYF.

The rearrangement uses TRBV4-2 and TRBJ1-2, with 10 bases that match TRBD1. Unmatched junction bases numbered 10, after V lost 3 bases and J lost 3 bases. Germline CDR1 LGHNA, CDR2 YNFKEQ. This CDR3 is built from 17 residues. For the CDR3, the DNA is TGTGCCAGCAGCCAGCGGGACAGGGGTTATTTAGACTATGGCTACACCTTC. Translating gives CASSQRDRGYLDYGYTF.

The genes are TRBV11-3 and TRBJ2-1, with 8 bases matching TRBD2. J gave up 7 bases and V 2 bases, and 10 bases lay outside the gene matches. From germline, CDR1 is SGHNT and CDR2 YENEEA. The CDR3 sequence is 16 residues long. The CDR3 coding sequence is TGTGCCAGCAGCTTAAGCGGGAGTTCAGTGGCGAATGAGCAGTTCTTC. It codes for CASSLSGSSVANEQFF.

The chain combines TRBV7-6 with TRBJ2-1, with a possible D match to TRBD1 (6 bases). The V gene lost 5 bases and the J gene lost 10 bases, with 12 bases spanning the gap. The CDR3 runs to 12 residues. Germline assignment: CDR1 SGHVS and CDR2 FNYEAQ. This CDR3 is CASSQGWGEQFF. The CDR3 DNA reads as TGTGCCAGCAGCCAGGGGTGGGGGGAGCAGTTCTTC.

The rearrangement uses TRBV28 and TRBJ1-2; D is possibly TRBD1 (6 bases). The germline CDR1 and CDR2 sequences are MDHEN and SYDVKM. The ends were cut back, 7 bases at V and 7 bases at J, with 19 bases in the middle. The CDR3 length is 14 residues. CDR3 nucleotide sequence: TGTGCCAGCAATCCTTTCGAGGGGGGGAGTGGCTACACCTTC. It codes for CASNPFEGGSGYTF.

The chain couples TRBV29-1 to TRBJ1-1, with a tentative D call TRBD1 (5 bases). In germline, CDR1 is SQVTM, CDR2 ANQGSEA. CDR3 size: 11 residues. The V and J ends lost 7 bases and 1 base respectively, with 7 bases between them. CDR3 amino acids: CSATGNTEAFF. The CDR3 DNA is TGCAGCGCCACAGGGAACACTGAAGCTTTCTTT. The full variable domain, its missing parts supplied by reference TRBV29-1 and TRBJ1-1, is SAVISQKPSRDICQRGTSLTIQCQVDSQVTMMFWYRQQPGQSLTLIATANQGSEATYESGFVIDKFPISRPNLTFSTLTVSNMSPEDSSIYLCSATGNTEAFFGQGTRLTVV.

The rearrangement joins TRBV15 to TRBJ1-4, with 8 bases lining up with TRBD1. The CDR3 runs to 16 residues. The germline V gene encodes CDR1 LNHNV and CDR2 YYDKDF (reference sequence). After removal of 0 bases from V and 2 bases from J, the junction contained 2 bases not matched to a gene. The CDR3 bases are TGTGCCACCAGCAGAGAGACAGGGGTGACTAATGAAAAACTGTTTTTT. It yields the protein CATSRETGVTNEKLFF.

The chain combines TRBV4-3 with TRBJ1-4; D may be TRBD1 (5 bases). The V gene's germline CDR1 is LGHNA and CDR2 YSLEER. V shed 0 bases and J shed 4 bases, with 21 bases lying between them. The CDR3 has 19 amino acids. The CDR3, as DNA: TGCGCCAGCAGCCAAGAGCCCCGTGGGATGGGGGGGGTTAATGAAAAACTGTTTTTT. Its translation: CASSQEPRGMGGVNEKLFF.

The chain couples TRBV2 to TRBJ1-2, with D tentatively TRBD1 (6 bases). Trimming cost V 6 bases and J 3 bases, with 11 bases left between them. Germline CDR1 is SNHLY and CDR2 is FYNNEI. There are 13 residues in the CDR3. DNA for the CDR3: TGTGCCAGCAGCCCCAACAGGGACTATGGCTACACCTTC. Translating gives CASSPNRDYGYTF. The full variable domain, in which reference TRBV2 and TRBJ1-2 provide the parts outside the CDR3, is EPEVTQTPSHQVTQMGQEVILRCVPISNHLYFYWYRQILGQKVEFLVSFYNNEISEKSEIFDDQFSVERPDGSNFTLKIRSTKLEDSAMYFCASSPNRDYGYTFGSGTRLTVV.

The chain has TRBV7-3 and TRBJ2-6; D ambiguous. From germline, CDR1 is SGHTA and CDR2 FQGTGA. V was clipped by 4 bases and J by 1 base, with 8 bases between them. CDR3 length: 15 amino acids. The CDR3 DNA reads TGTGCCAGCAGCTATAGAGCGTCTGGGGCCAACGTCCTGACTTTC. It translates to CASSYRASGANVLTF.

The CDR3 DNA is TGTGCCAGCAGTCTGACAGGTCTTCCCCAAGAGACCCAGTACTTC. It codes for CASSLTGLPQETQYF. The V and J genes are TRBV5-4 and TRBJ2-5, with TRBD1 as a possible D gene (6 bases). CDR1 is SGHNT, CDR2 YYREEE, per germline (reference sequence). Trimming removed 5 bases from V and 1 base from J, with 15 bases in between. CDR3 length: 15 amino acids.

The V and J genes are TRBV27 and TRBJ2-1; D is perhaps TRBD2 (5 bases). The CDR3 is 15 residues long. V lost 4 bases and J 0 bases, leaving 10 bases between the germline ends. Germline CDR1 reads MNHEY; CDR2 reads SMNVEV (reference sequence). This CDR3 reads CASSSERSSYNEQFF. The CDR3 DNA reads as TGTGCCAGCAGTTCCGAGCGGAGCTCCTACAATGAGCAGTTCTTC.